This T cell receptor (beta chain) was recovered during a study of blood T cells in healthy people across ages. General study points: The authors considered diversity estimates from one million T cells to be underestimates.

The use of a sample-barcoded 5' primer and a J-beta primer mix characterized a second PCR of about 6 to 11 cycles. TCRdb processed the 5' RACE reads anew with MiXCR; each CDR3 protein has one entry. The table records about 1,600,000 distinct CDR3 sequences, around 39% of them present only once. Comments on this clonotype: Its specificity is not known.

The CDR3 totals 13 residues. V gave up 2 bases and J gave up 11 bases, with 15 bases separating them. The receptor comes from a woman aged 18-30 years in good health. The chain carries TRBV12-3 or TRBV12-4 and TRBJ2-5; the D call may be TRBD1 or TRBD2 (5 bases each). Sequencing was performed on blood. The CDR3 DNA is TGTGCCAGCAGTTTATGGGGGACGAATGAGCAGTACTTC. Translation: CASSLWGTNEQYF.